There are many counts of the clone carrying this TCR beta chain. Antigen: not known. To make TCR beta libraries, researchers used iRepertoire HTBI primers and Arm-PCR of CDR3 regions. In TCRdb, the multiplex PCR reads were re-called with MiXCR into one record per CDR3 protein. The sample holds approximately 540,000 distinct CDR3 sequences, about 12% seen once. Time point denoted: newly diagnosed GD, antithyroid drugs for less than 3 months. From PBMCs, RNA was extracted and then used to make the TCR library. This specimen comes from a study of regulatory T cells in long-lasting Graves disease. Study results and caveats: Compared with new cases, persistent Graves' patients showed reduced TCR diversity.

This CDR3 region has 16 residues. CDR1 SEHNR and CDR2 FQNEAQ come from the germline V gene (reference sequence). Trimming shortened V by 3 bases and J by 0 bases, and 13 bases separated the two germline ends. These data also formed part of another study, on T cells in Graves' hyperthyroidism and ophthalmopathy.

The chain carries TRBV7-9 and TRBJ2-3, with D perhaps matching TRBD1 (5 bases). This TCR was sampled from a woman between 25 and 40 years old with Graves disease. The sequencing here drew on peripheral blood mononuclear cells (PBMCs), taken at new diagnosis, from a patient treated with antithyroid drugs. The CDR3 DNA follows: TGTGCCAGCAGCTTCGACAGCGAAGCAAGCACAGATACGCAGTATTTT. As protein: CASSFDSEASTDTQYF. The variable domain in full, completed from reference TRBV7-9 and TRBJ2-3, reads DTGVSQNPRHKITKRGQNVTFRCDPISEHNRLYWYRQTLGQGPEFLTYFQNEAQLEKSRLLSDRFSAERPKGSFSTLEIQRTEQGDSAMYLCASSFDSEASTDTQYFGPGTRLTVL.